A single sample is the source of the 23 T cell receptor beta chains below, sequenced in a study of early T cells in non-severe SARS-CoV-2 infection. One entry per CDR3 protein results from TCRdb running MiXCR on the 5' RACE reads. The repertoire holds tens of thousands of distinct CDR3 sequences, with over 8% as singletons. The starting material was whole blood, obtained at baseline. These receptors all come from an adult who was a healthcare worker with PCR-confirmed SARS-CoV-2 infection or an uninfected control (not recorded which).

This clonotype has at least ten counts. The chain couples TRBV7-6 to TRBJ1-1; maybe TRBD1 (6 bases). In germline, CDR1 is SGHVS, CDR2 FNYEAQ. This CDR3 is built from 13 residues. V was clipped by 5 bases and J by 3 bases, with 10 bases between them. This CDR3 is CASSPRTDTEAFF. The CDR3 DNA reads TGTGCCAGCAGCCCCAGGACAGACACTGAAGCTTTCTTT.

This clonotype was counted ten times or more. The chain carries TRBV6-2 or TRBV6-3 and TRBJ2-2, with D perhaps given as TRBD1 or TRBD2 (5 bases each). The CDR3 is made up of 17 amino acids. Looked up from germline, CDR1 is MNHEY and CDR2 is SVGEGT. V was pared by 6 bases and J by 1 base, with 18 bases between. CDR3 sequence: CASRPPGPSQNTGELFF. Written as DNA, the CDR3 is TGTGCCAGCAGACCCCCGGGACCAAGCCAGAACACCGGGGAGCTGTTTTTT.

The chain joins TRBV12-3 or TRBV12-4 to TRBJ1-3; D possibly corresponds to TRBD1 (5 bases). This CDR3 is 16 amino acids long. The V and J ends lost 8 bases and 0 bases respectively, with 17 bases between them. The CDR3 DNA follows: TGTGCCAGCGCCCCCGAGGGGAGTACCTCTGGAAACACCATATATTTT. Translating it yields CASAPEGSTSGNTIYF.

This clonotype has a handful of counts. The V call is TRBV7-2, the J call TRBJ2-2; 9 bases are a match to TRBD1. Per the germline V gene, CDR1 is SGHTA and CDR2 is FQGNSA. This CDR3 is built from 15 residues. V shed 5 bases, J shed 3 bases, and the junction held 4 bases outside the gene matches. The CDR3 spells CASSPRQGDTGELFF. In DNA form, the CDR3 reads TGTGCCAGCAGCCCTAGACAGGGGGACACCGGGGAGCTGTTTTTT.

V is TRBV7-2 and J is TRBJ2-7, with 8 bases matching TRBD1. In germline, CDR1 is SGHTA, CDR2 FQGNSA. The V segment lost 1 base and the J segment 6 bases; nucleotides outside the gene matches: 8. The CDR3 loop spans 15 amino acids. The CDR3 spells CASSLVPDRVREQYF. As DNA, the CDR3 is TGTGCCAGCAGCTTAGTCCCGGACAGGGTACGCGAGCAGTACTTC.

The chain joins TRBV7-6 to TRBJ2-1, with D perhaps matching TRBD1 (5 bases). The CDR3 sequence is 21 residues long. CDR1 and CDR2 from the germline V gene are SGHVS and FNYEAQ. Between the trimmed V and J ends, which lost 0 bases and 2 bases, there was a span of 26 bases. The CDR3 DNA sequence: TGTGCCAGCAGCTTAGCGGTGGCAGGGAACTCCCTACGGGCGGCCTACAATGAGCAGTTCTTC. It translates to CASSLAVAGNSLRAAYNEQFF.

The CDR3 region has the DNA TGTGCCAGCAGCCCCGATTCCCGTCCCGAGCAGTACTTC. Translated, it gives CASSPDSRPEQYF. V gene TRBV7-8 combines with J gene TRBJ2-7; D not resolved. Per the germline V gene, CDR1 is SGHVS and CDR2 is FQNEAQ. The CDR3 contains 13 residues. V gave up 5 bases and J gave up 6 bases, with 14 bases separating them.

This clonotype turned up a few times. The chain is built from TRBV19 and TRBJ1-3, with unresolved D. This CDR3 has 11 residues. Between the trimmed V and J ends, which lost 10 bases and 4 bases, there was a span of 8 bases. From germline, CDR1 is LNHDA and CDR2 SQIVND (reference sequence). The CDR3 loop is CATRLGNTIYF. CDR3 nucleotide sequence: TGTGCCACCCGCCTCGGAAACACCATATATTTT.

The sample holds one count of this clonotype. The chain combines TRBV20-1 with TRBJ1-5; no reliable D call. The ends were cut back, 6 bases at V and 7 bases at J, with 7 bases in the middle. The CDR3 totals 10 residues. Germline CDR1 DFQATT, CDR2 SNEGSKA (reference sequence). CDR3 nucleotide sequence: TGCAGTGCCTCCGGACAGCCCCAGCATTTT. Translated: CSASGQPQHF.

The chain carries TRBV27 and TRBJ2-7; no definite D call. The CDR3 is 15 residues long. Trimming stripped 3 bases from V and 0 bases from J, with 12 bases between. The germline gives CDR1 MNHEY, CDR2 SMNVEV (reference sequence). CDR3 amino acids: CASSLSVGISYEQYF. The CDR3 region has the DNA TGTGCCAGCAGTTTGTCCGTAGGGATCTCCTACGAGCAGTACTTC.

This clonotype occurred a few times. The rearrangement links TRBV5-4 to TRBJ1-1; possible D gene TRBD1, 5 bases. The CDR3 consists of 16 residues. Germline CDR1 and CDR2: SGHNT and YYREEE (reference sequence). The V end was cut by 4 bases, the J end by 3 bases, with 19 bases between. CDR3: CASSGKVNWGDTEAFF. The DNA of the CDR3 is TGTGCCAGCAGCGGAAAAGTGAATTGGGGGGACACTGAAGCTTTCTTT.

This clonotype has a count of ten or more. This chain connects TRBV20-1 to TRBJ1-1; TRBD1 matches 9 bases. With V trimmed by 4 bases and J by 4 bases, 4 bases remained unmatched. Germline V CDR1 and CDR2: DFQATT, SNEGSKA (reference sequence). The CDR3 runs 13 residues. The CDR3 coding sequence is TGCAGTGCTATGGGACAGGGCCTCACTGAAGCTTTCTTT. Amino acid sequence: CSAMGQGLTEAFF.

There are a few counts of this clonotype. This chain uses TRBV28 with TRBJ1-2, with TRBD1 matching over 11 bases. Trimming cost V 5 bases and J 3 bases; bases outside gene matches: 2. Per germline, CDR1 MDHEN and CDR2 SYDVKM. This CDR3 contains 14 residues. The DNA for the CDR3 is TGTGCCAGCAGTGGGACAGGGGGTTACTATGGCTACACCTTC. Translating it yields CASSGTGGYYGYTF.

The chain couples TRBV20-1 to TRBJ2-7; 9 nucleotides agree with TRBD1. The germline gives CDR1 DFQATT, CDR2 SNEGSKA (reference sequence). The CDR3 covers 15 residues. Trimming took 3 bases from V and 3 from J; bases not matched to a gene: 9. The DNA for the CDR3 is TGCAGTGCTAGTCTATCCGGACAGGGGTACTACGAGCAGTACTTC. Protein sequence: CSASLSGQGYYEQYF.

The J gene is TRBJ1-3, the V gene TRBV20-1, with 9 bases matching TRBD1. V lost 0 bases, J lost 6 bases, and 9 bases stayed unmatched. Germline CDR1 and CDR2: DFQATT and SNEGSKA (reference sequence). This CDR3 contains 16 residues. CDR3 in DNA: TGCAGTGCTAGAGACTTCTTGACAGGGGGAACAAACACCATATATTTT. Translating gives CSARDFLTGGTNTIYF.

In its sample, this clonotype was seen many times. The gene calls are TRBV6-5 and TRBJ2-1; no definite D call. Germline V gene lookup returns CDR1 MNHEY and CDR2 SVGAGI. The CDR3 length is 13 residues. V was clipped by 1 base and J by 6 bases, with 7 bases between them. CDR3 DNA: TGTGCCAGCAGTTACTTCCCCTCCAATGAGCAGTTCTTC. It yields the protein CASSYFPSNEQFF.

This clonotype was counted only a few times. The V call is TRBV3-1, the J call TRBJ2-3; 8 bases are a match to TRBD2. Germline assignment: CDR1 LGHDT and CDR2 YNNKEL (reference sequence). V trimming: 5 bases; J trimming: 0 bases; junction bases outside the gene matches: 10. The length of the CDR3 is 17 residues. DNA for the CDR3: TGTGCCAGCAGCTTAAACCTAGCGGGCTCTAGCACAGATACGCAGTATTTT. Residues: CASSLNLAGSSTDTQYF.

This chain joins TRBV20-1 and TRBJ2-3, with 11 bases aligning to TRBD2. Germline trimming cut 2 bases from V and 7 bases from J; bases unmatched to any gene: 5. CDR1 is DFQATT and CDR2 is SNEGSKA in the germline V gene (reference sequence). The length of the CDR3 is 14 residues. The DNA for the CDR3 is TGCAGTGCTAGACCGGGACTAGCGGATTATACGCAGTATTTT. Its protein product is CSARPGLADYTQYF.

CDR3 region: CASSTQGNQPQHF. In DNA form, the CDR3 reads TGTGCCAGCAGTACCCAGGGGAATCAGCCCCAGCATTTT. The rearrangement joins TRBV6-6 to TRBJ1-5, with a tentative D call TRBD1 (6 bases). The CDR3 covers 13 residues. Germline V gene data show CDR1 as MNHNY and CDR2 as SVGAGI (reference sequence). V was shortened by 5 bases and J by 4 bases, with 9 bases between the two germline ends.

The chain links TRBV6-1 to TRBJ1-1, with D possibly being TRBD1 (5 bases). There are 14 residues in the CDR3. V lost 8 bases and J lost 2, with 15 bases in between. CDR1 and CDR2 from the germline V gene are MNHNS and SASEGT. CDR3 loop: CASSPAGINTEAFF. CDR3 coding DNA: TGTGCCAGCTCCCCAGCAGGGATTAACACTGAAGCTTTCTTT.

This clonotype was detected only once. The V and J genes are TRBV20-1 and TRBJ1-1, with D perhaps TRBD1 (6 bases). The CDR3 is 16 residues long. The ends were cut back, 0 bases at V and 8 bases at J, with 22 bases in the middle. Germline V CDR1 and CDR2: DFQATT, SNEGSKA (reference sequence). In nucleotides, the CDR3 is TGCAGTGCTAGAGATTTCCTACAGGGTGATGGAAGCGAAGCTTTCTTT. Its protein is CSARDFLQGDGSEAFF.

This clonotype was found a few times. This chain links TRBV18 with TRBJ1-1, with D hard to call. Deletions cut 0 bases from V and 4 bases from J, with 15 bases between. From germline, CDR1 is KGHSH and CDR2 LQKENI. The CDR3 is made up of 16 amino acids. The CDR3 sequence: CASSPPAGILITEAFF. The CDR3 DNA sequence: TGTGCCAGCTCACCACCCGCAGGCATCCTTATCACTGAAGCTTTCTTT. Using reference TRBV18 and TRBJ1-1 for the parts outside the CDR3, the full variable domain is NAGVMQNPRHLVRRRGQEARLRCSPMKGHSHVYWYRQLPEEGLKFMVYLQKENIIDESGMPKERFSAEFPKEGPSILRIQQVVRGDSAAYFCASSPPAGILITEAFFGQGTRLTVV.

The V call is TRBV14, the J call TRBJ2-4; TRBD2 might be the D (6 bases). V was trimmed by 3 bases and J by 1 base, leaving 16 bases between them. CDR1 SGHDN and CDR2 FVKESK come from the germline V gene. The length of the CDR3 is 17 residues. CDR3 in amino acids: CASSHSTDRGAKNIQYF. CDR3 nucleotides: TGTGCCAGCAGCCATTCGACGGACCGGGGGGCCAAAAACATTCAGTACTTC. The full variable domain, its missing parts supplied by reference TRBV14 and TRBJ2-4, is EAGVTQFPSHSVIEKGQTVTLRCDPISGHDNLYWYRRVMGKEIKFLLHFVKESKQDESGMPNNRFLAERTGGTYSTLKVQPAELEDSGVYFCASSHSTDRGAKNIQYFGAGTRLSVL.